This T cell receptor beta chain was captured by sequencing in a study of T cells after yellow fever vaccination. This clonotype showed up just a few times. CDR3 length: 13 amino acids. Germline V lookup: CDR1 DFQATT, CDR2 SNEGSKA (reference sequence). The V and J ends lost 2 bases and 3 bases respectively, with 11 bases between them. One entry per CDR3 protein results from TCRdb running MiXCR on the 5' RACE reads. The repertoire holds some 600,000 distinct CDR3 sequences, with 9% to 15% as singletons. The source is a young man who received the YFV17D yellow fever vaccine. The gene calls are TRBV20-1 and TRBJ2-7; tentatively, D is TRBD2 (5 bases). The source was PBMCs, collected on the day of the yellow fever booster vaccination. CDR3 region: CSARPSGYYEQYF. CDR3 DNA sequence: TGCAGTGCTAGACCGAGCGGATACTACGAGCAGTACTTC.